These 6 T cell receptor beta chains originate from one sample sequenced in a study of OX40 agonist ivuxolimab in advanced cancers. TCRdb keeps only in-frame clones here, not all; method: immunoSEQ multiplex PCR. Of tens of thousands of clones listed, under 90% were seen once; the top ten hold more than 1.5%. Sequenced material: CD4+ or CD8+ T cells sorted from blood, taken in a trial of the OX40 agonist ivuxolimab. The receptors originated from an adult with an advanced solid tumor such as melanoma, head and neck, liver or kidney cancer.

The V call is TRBV30, the J call TRBJ1-5, with unresolved D. The ends were cut back, 3 bases at V and 3 bases at J, with 6 bases in the middle. The CDR3 runs to 12 residues. In germline, CDR1 is GTSNPN, CDR2 SVGIG (reference sequence). The CDR3 reads CAWRRPNQPQHF. As DNA, the CDR3 is TGTGCCTGGAGAAGGCCCAATCAGCCCCAGCATTTT.

The chain couples TRBV27 to TRBJ2-1; 9 bases agree with TRBD2. Germline CDR1 reads MNHEY; CDR2 reads SMNVEV (reference sequence). V lost 6 bases to trimming and J lost 9 bases; unmatched junction nucleotides: 15. CDR3 length: 16 amino acids. CDR3: CASREEPGLALGEQFF. Written as DNA, the CDR3 is TGTGCCAGCAGGGAGGAACCGGGACTAGCCTTAGGTGAGCAGTTCTTC.

The chain is built from TRBV29-1 and TRBJ1-1; a possible D gene is TRBD1 (6 bases). The CDR3 runs 12 residues. Germline-derived CDR1 and CDR2 are SQVTM and ANQGSEA. V lost 4 bases, J lost 8 bases, and 14 bases lay in between. CDR3 loop: CSVVPGQREAFF. In DNA form, the CDR3 reads TGCAGCGTTGTTCCGGGACAACGGGAAGCTTTCTTT.

CDR3 sequence: CASSFTPYDFTTDTQYF. The CDR3 nucleotides are TGTGCCAGCAGTTTTACCCCCTATGACTTTACCACAGATACGCAGTATTTT. The chain carries TRBV28 and TRBJ2-3; D unresolved. Germline CDR1 reads MDHEN; CDR2 reads SYDVKM. The V end was cut by 3 bases, the J end by 2 bases, with 18 bases between. CDR3 length equals 17 residues. The whole variable domain, filled in from reference TRBV28 and TRBJ2-3, reads DVKVTQSSRYLVKRTGEKVFLECVQDMDHENMFWYRQDPGLGLRLIYFSYDVKMKEKGDIPEGYSVSREKKERFSLILESASTNQTSMYLCASSFTPYDFTTDTQYFGPGTRLTVL.

In its sample, this clone was seen a few times. The V and J genes are TRBV10-3 and TRBJ1-1, with D uncertain. This CDR3 spans 14 amino acids. V was shortened by 7 bases and J by 3 bases, with 15 bases between the two germline ends. Per germline, CDR1 ENHRY and CDR2 SYGVKD. CDR3 sequence (DNA): TGTGCCATCAAGAGGGAAAGAGTGGACACTGAAGCTTTCTTT. Amino acids: CAIKRERVDTEAFF.

The DNA for the CDR3 is TGCGCCAGCAGCGGCACCGATGGAAACACCATATATTTT. Protein product: CASSGTDGNTIYF. The rearrangement joins TRBV5-1 to TRBJ1-3; unclear D gene. CDR3 length: 13 amino acids. V was clipped by 4 bases and J by 3 bases, with 8 bases between them. The germline V gene has CDR1 SGHRS and CDR2 YFSETQ. Based on the CDR3 plus reference TRBV5-1 and TRBJ1-3, the full variable domain is KAGVTQTPRYLIKTRGQQVTLSCSPISGHRSVSWYQQTPGQGLQFLFEYFSETQRNKGNFPGRFSGRQFSNSRSEMNVSTLELGDSALYLCASSGTDGNTIYFGEGSWLTVV.